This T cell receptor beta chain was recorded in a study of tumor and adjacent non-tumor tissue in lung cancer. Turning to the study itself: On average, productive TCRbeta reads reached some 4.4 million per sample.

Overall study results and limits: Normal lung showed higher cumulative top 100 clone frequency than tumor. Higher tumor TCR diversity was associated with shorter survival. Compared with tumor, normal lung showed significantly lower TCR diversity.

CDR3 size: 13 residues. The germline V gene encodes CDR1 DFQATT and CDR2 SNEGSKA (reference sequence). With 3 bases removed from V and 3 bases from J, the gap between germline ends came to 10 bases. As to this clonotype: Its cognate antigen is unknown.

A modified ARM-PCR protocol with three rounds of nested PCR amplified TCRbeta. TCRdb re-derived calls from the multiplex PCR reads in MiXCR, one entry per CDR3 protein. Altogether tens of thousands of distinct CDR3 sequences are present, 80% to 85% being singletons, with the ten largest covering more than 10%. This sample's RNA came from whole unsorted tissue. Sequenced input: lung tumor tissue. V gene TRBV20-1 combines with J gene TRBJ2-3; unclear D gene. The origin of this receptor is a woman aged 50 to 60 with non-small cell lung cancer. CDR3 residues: CSASSVNTDTQYF. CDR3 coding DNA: TGCAGTGCTAGCTCCGTAAATACAGATACGCAGTATTTT.